Following are 4 T cell receptor beta chains from one sample sequenced in a study of T cells after yellow fever vaccination. TCRdb itself ran the 5' RACE reads through MiXCR, one entry per CDR3 protein. The table lists 300,000 to 400,000 distinct CDR3 sequences, around 12% of them singletons. The material was CD4+ T cells sorted from PBMCs, obtained 15 days after the yellow fever booster vaccination. These receptors all stem from a man aged 18 to 35 who received the YFV17D yellow fever vaccine.

Many counts were recorded for this clonotype. The chain couples TRBV9 to TRBJ1-4; TRBD1 aligns across 7 bases. The ends lost 0 bases at V and 7 bases at J; junction bases unmatched: 6. Germline values: CDR1 SGDLS, CDR2 YYNGEE. The CDR3 covers 15 residues. The CDR3 region is CASSVAQGLGEKLFF. As DNA, the CDR3 is TGTGCCAGCAGCGTAGCACAGGGGCTCGGTGAAAAACTGTTTTTT. The variable domain in full, with the rest retrieved from reference TRBV9 and TRBJ1-4, is DSGVTQTPKHLITATGQRVTLRCSPRSGDLSVYWYQQSLDQGLQFLIQYYNGEERAKGNILERFSAQQFPDLHSELNLSSLELGDSALYFCASSVAQGLGEKLFFGSGTQLSVL.

This clonotype came up many times. This chain uses TRBV3-1 with TRBJ2-3; D gene uncertain. Germline V gene data show CDR1 as LGHDT and CDR2 as YNNKEL (reference sequence). This CDR3 has 13 amino acids. Trimming removed 5 bases from V and 0 bases from J, with 6 bases in between. In nucleotides, the CDR3 is TGTGCCAGCAGCACCTCTAGCACAGATACGCAGTATTTT. Its protein is CASSTSSTDTQYF.

The J gene is TRBJ1-5, the V gene TRBV19; possible D gene TRBD1, 5 bases. The CDR3 has 16 amino acids. Germline CDR1 reads LNHDA; CDR2 reads SQIVND (reference sequence). V shed 0 bases and J shed 4 bases, with 13 bases lying between them. The CDR3 spells CASSIDQGGFNQPQHF. DNA of the CDR3: TGTGCCAGTAGTATAGATCAGGGTGGATTTAATCAGCCCCAGCATTTT.

The rearrangement uses TRBV6-5 and TRBJ1-2; D unresolved. The CDR3 is 13 residues long. Germline loops: CDR1 MNHEY, CDR2 SVGAGI. The ends were cut back, 3 bases at V and 7 bases at J, with 12 bases in the middle. CDR3 protein: CASSYSPYGGYTF. The CDR3 DNA sequence: TGTGCCAGCAGTTATTCCCCGTACGGTGGCTACACCTTC.